Sequencing of this T cell receptor beta chain was carried out in a study of blood T cell repertoires in COVID-19. Study in general: The samples span acute and convalescent COVID-19 from the United States, Italy and Spain. Sample material is recorded as cDNA or gDNA derived from T cells, B-cell-depleted T cells, or PBMCs.

Some clones are missing from TCRdb's copy, which holds only in-frame ones; the method was immunoSEQ multiplex PCR. The table includes over 150,000 clones, 86% detected once. The CDR3 runs to 16 residues. Trimming took off 1 base at V and 7 bases at J, with 19 bases between the two ends. The germline V gene has CDR1 KGHDR and CDR2 SFDVKD. This sequence joins TRBV24-1 and TRBJ2-7, with D perhaps TRBD2 (6 bases). The origin of this receptor is a man over 45 with active or convalescent COVID-19. The specimen sequenced was peripheral blood. The CDR3 coding sequence is TGTGCCACCAGTGATTTTGGAGCCGGAGGGCCGGGAGAGCAGTACTTC. Protein: CATSDFGAGGPGEQYF.